The next 13 T cell receptor beta chains were all read from a single sample in a study of immune evolution from preneoplasia to lung adenocarcinoma (dated by TCRdb to the early 2020s). Library construction relied on the immunoSEQ multiplex PCR assay. TCRdb provides this immuneACCESS table in a form limited to in-frame rearrangements. Some clones are lacking; in checked studies, under half of them reflect an unresolved V gene, and why the rest are absent is not known. This sample holds roughly 10,000 clones; roughly 80% were observed only once. 29% of the sample is taken by the ten largest. The sequenced sample consisted of FFPE normal lung tissue adjacent to the tumor. These receptors originate from a person in their sixties or seventies with lung adenocarcinoma. Some clones in this sample may be carry-over from other donors' samples.

The genes are TRBV28 and TRBJ2-1, with 9 bases lining up with TRBD2. This CDR3 is 16 amino acids long. Germline V gene lookup returns CDR1 MDHEN and CDR2 SYDVKM. Losses at the gene ends were 3 bases for V and 0 bases for J; bases not matched to a gene: 3. Here the CDR3 reads CASSFFSGSSYNEQFF. Here the CDR3 DNA reads TGTGCCAGCAGTTTTTTTAGCGGGAGCTCCTACAATGAGCAGTTCTTC.

V is TRBV2 and J is TRBJ2-1; tentatively, D is TRBD2 (5 bases). The V gene lost 6 bases and the J gene lost 5 bases, with 8 bases spanning the gap. The CDR3 totals 12 residues. Germline CDR1 and CDR2: SNHLY and FYNNEI. CDR3 in DNA: TGTGCCAGCAGCTACGGGAACAATGAGCAGTTCTTC. Translating gives CASSYGNNEQFF. Together with reference TRBV2 and TRBJ2-1, the CDR3 gives the full variable domain: EPEVTQTPSHQVTQMGQEVILRCVPISNHLYFYWYRQILGQKVEFLVSFYNNEISEKSEIFDDQFSVERPDGSNFTLKIRSTKLEDSAMYFCASSYGNNEQFFGPGTRLTVL.

The chain carries TRBV29-1 and TRBJ2-5, with D uncertain. The CDR3 runs 14 residues. V lost 7 bases to trimming and J lost 5 bases, with 20 bases between them. CDR1 SQVTM and CDR2 ANQGSEA come from the germline V gene. CDR3 sequence (DNA): TGCAGCGCAACCCCGAGTATCTTGCGGGAGACCCAGTACTTC. This translates into CSATPSILRETQYF.

This chain uses TRBV9 with TRBJ1-3; D may be TRBD1 (6 bases). This CDR3 spans 16 amino acids. The germline gives CDR1 SGDLS, CDR2 YYNGEE. V was cut by 0 bases and J by 3 bases, with 13 bases left in between. The DNA of the CDR3 is TGTGCCAGCAGCGTAGGAGAGGGGGAGTTTGGAAACACCATATATTTT. It yields the protein CASSVGEGEFGNTIYF.

The chain uses TRBV19 and TRBJ1-2, with a weak D call TRBD1 (5 bases). The CDR3 length is 12 residues. The germline V gene encodes CDR1 LNHDA and CDR2 SQIVND (reference sequence). The ends were cut back, 1 base at V and 7 bases at J, with 7 bases in the middle. The CDR3 loop reads CASSIAGGGYTF. The CDR3 nucleotides are TGTGCCAGTAGTATAGCCGGGGGTGGCTACACCTTC.

The rearrangement links TRBV30 to TRBJ2-2; 11 bases agree with TRBD2. Trimming cost V 3 bases and J 5 bases; bases outside gene matches: 5. The CDR3 covers 15 residues. Germline lookup yields CDR1 GTSNPN and CDR2 SVGIG (reference sequence). CDR3 DNA sequence: TGTGCCTGGAGACTAGCGGGAGCCAGGACCGGGGAGCTGTTTTTT. Amino acids: CAWRLAGARTGELFF.

The gene calls are TRBV5-1 and TRBJ2-1; 8 positions agree with TRBD2. Germline V CDR1 and CDR2: SGHRS, YFSETQ. V was clipped by 1 base and J by 4 bases; unmatched bases: 4. The CDR3 extends over 15 amino acids. Here the CDR3 DNA reads TGCGCCAGCAGCTTGTCCAGCGGGGGTTACAATGAGCAGTTCTTC. Translated, it gives CASSLSSGGYNEQFF.

This clone was recorded a few times. This chain uses TRBV4-1 with TRBJ2-1, with a weak D call TRBD2 (7 bases). Trimming stripped 0 bases from V and 8 bases from J, with 14 bases between. The length of the CDR3 is 15 residues. The germline CDR1 and CDR2 sequences are MGHRA and YSYEKL. CDR3 in DNA: TGCGCCAGCAGCCAAGAGGCGTCGGGGGGCGATGAGCAGTTCTTC. It codes for CASSQEASGGDEQFF.

This chain joins TRBV11-2 and TRBJ2-1; TRBD2 is a possible D gene (6 bases). The germline V gene has CDR1 SGHAT and CDR2 FQNNGV. Trimming removed 2 bases from V and 6 bases from J, with 14 bases in between. CDR3 length: 15 residues. This chain's CDR3 is CASSLSGGISNEQFF. CDR3 nucleotide sequence: TGTGCCAGCAGCTTATCTGGCGGGATCAGCAATGAGCAGTTCTTC.

The genes are TRBV5-1 and TRBJ2-1; TRBD1 aligns across 9 bases. J lost 7 bases, V lost 5 bases, and 13 bases had no gene match. Looked up from germline, CDR1 is SGHRS and CDR2 is YFSETQ. The CDR3 has 16 amino acids. The CDR3 region has the DNA TGCGCCAGCAGTCCCCCGGGGACAGGGCGTGTGAATGAGCAGTTCTTC. Amino acid sequence: CASSPPGTGRVNEQFF.

This chain connects TRBV10-2 to TRBJ2-7, with D tentatively TRBD1 or TRBD2 (6 bases each). The CDR3 has 12 residues. From germline, CDR1 is WSHSY and CDR2 SAAADI. V lost 9 bases and J lost 8, with 17 bases in between. CDR3 in amino acids: CASEPVRGQQYF. DNA for the CDR3: TGCGCCAGTGAACCAGTCCGGGGGCAGCAGTACTTC.

The CDR3 DNA follows: TGTGCCAGCAGCCAAGAGTGGCAGGGGGACACTGAAGCTTTCTTT. As protein: CASSQEWQGDTEAFF. The rearrangement uses TRBV4-2 and TRBJ1-1; 7 bases fit TRBD1. The V segment lost 0 bases and the J segment 3 bases; nucleotides outside the gene matches: 4. The CDR3 sequence is 15 residues long. Germline-derived CDR1 and CDR2 are LGHNA and YNFKEQ.

In this sample, this clone is large. V usage is TRBV7-3 and J usage is TRBJ2-1; 7 nucleotides align to TRBD1. V trimming: 4 bases; J trimming: 8 bases; junction bases outside the gene matches: 11. CDR1 is SGHTA and CDR2 is FQGTGA in the germline V gene. There are 15 residues in the CDR3. CDR3 sequence (DNA): TGTGCCAGCAGCTCCAGACAGGGTATTAGCGATGAGCAGTTCTTC. Translating it yields CASSSRQGISDEQFF.